This T cell receptor beta chain was sequenced for a study of CD8 T cells in Susac syndrome. Reverse transcription used about 0.45 to 1 ug RNA and random hexamers. Amplification of TCR beta CDR3 across 54 Vbeta and 13 Jbeta was performed with immunoSEQ multiplex PCR. TCRdb fed the immunoSEQ multiplex PCR reads into MiXCR, producing one record per CDR3 protein. The table includes about 440,000 distinct CDR3 sequences, approximately 85% detected once. CD8+ and CD4+ T cells from blood underwent TCR beta sequencing. The sequence was obtained from a human donor with multiple sclerosis. Sequencing was performed on CD8+ T cells from PBMCs.

The CDR3 protein is CASTLENSNQPQHF. The CDR3 DNA is TGTGCCAGCACCCTAGAAAATAGCAATCAGCCCCAGCATTTT. The rearrangement joins TRBV5-6 to TRBJ1-5; no definite D call. The CDR3 length is 14 residues. The V and J ends lost 6 bases and 0 bases respectively, with 10 bases between them. CDR1 and CDR2 (germline): SGHDT, YYEEEE.